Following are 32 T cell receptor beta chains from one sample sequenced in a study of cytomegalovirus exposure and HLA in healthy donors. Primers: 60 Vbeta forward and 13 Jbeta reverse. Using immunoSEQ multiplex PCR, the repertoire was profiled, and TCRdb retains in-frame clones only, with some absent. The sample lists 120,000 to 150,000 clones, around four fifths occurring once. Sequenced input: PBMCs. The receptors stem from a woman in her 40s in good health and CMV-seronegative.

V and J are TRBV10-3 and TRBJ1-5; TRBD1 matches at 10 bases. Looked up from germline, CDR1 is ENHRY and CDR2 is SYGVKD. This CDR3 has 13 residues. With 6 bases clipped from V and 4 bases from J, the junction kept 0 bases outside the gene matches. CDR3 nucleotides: TGTGCCATCAGGGGACAGGGGAATCAGCCCCAGCATTTT. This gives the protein CAIRGQGNQPQHF.

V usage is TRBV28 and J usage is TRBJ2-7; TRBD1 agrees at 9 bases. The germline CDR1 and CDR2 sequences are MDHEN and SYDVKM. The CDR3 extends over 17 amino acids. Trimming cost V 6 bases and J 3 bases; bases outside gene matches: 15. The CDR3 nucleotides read TGTGCCAGCAGACATACAGGGGGCGAGGTGGTTTTCTACGAGCAGTACTTC. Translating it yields CASRHTGGEVVFYEQYF.

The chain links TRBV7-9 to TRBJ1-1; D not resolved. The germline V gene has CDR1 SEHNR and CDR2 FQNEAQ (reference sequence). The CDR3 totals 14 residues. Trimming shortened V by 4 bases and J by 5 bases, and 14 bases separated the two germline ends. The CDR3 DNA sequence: TGTGCCAGCAGCTCCGACCGGGGAGGTACTGAAGCTTTCTTT. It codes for CASSSDRGGTEAFF.

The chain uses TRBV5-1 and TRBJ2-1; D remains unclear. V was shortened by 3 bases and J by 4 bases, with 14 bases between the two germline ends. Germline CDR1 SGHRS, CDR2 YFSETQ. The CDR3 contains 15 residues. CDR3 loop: CASSSSTGRYNEQFF. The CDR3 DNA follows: TGCGCCAGCAGCTCTTCTACGGGTCGGTACAATGAGCAGTTCTTC. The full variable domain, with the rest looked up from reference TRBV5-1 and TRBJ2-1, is KAGVTQTPRYLIKTRGQQVTLSCSPISGHRSVSWYQQTPGQGLQFLFEYFSETQRNKGNFPGRFSGRQFSNSRSEMNVSTLELGDSALYLCASSSSTGRYNEQFFGPGTRLTVL.

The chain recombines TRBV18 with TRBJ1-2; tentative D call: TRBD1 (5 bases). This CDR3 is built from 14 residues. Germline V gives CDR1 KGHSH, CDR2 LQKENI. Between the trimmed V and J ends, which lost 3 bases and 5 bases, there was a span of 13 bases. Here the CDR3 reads CASSPPGGGYGYTF. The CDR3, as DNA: TGTGCCAGCTCACCCCCTGGGGGGGGGTATGGCTACACCTTC.

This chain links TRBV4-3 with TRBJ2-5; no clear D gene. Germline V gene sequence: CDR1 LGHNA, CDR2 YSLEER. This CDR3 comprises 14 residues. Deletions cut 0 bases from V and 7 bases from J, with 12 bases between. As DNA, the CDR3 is TGCGCCAGCAGCCAAGAGTGGCAGGTGGGGACCCAGTACTTC. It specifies CASSQEWQVGTQYF.

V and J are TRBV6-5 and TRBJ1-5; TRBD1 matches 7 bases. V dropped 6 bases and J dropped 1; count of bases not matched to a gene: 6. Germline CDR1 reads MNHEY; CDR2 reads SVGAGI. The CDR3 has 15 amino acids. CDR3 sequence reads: CASRRRGLSNQPQHF. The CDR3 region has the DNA TGTGCCAGCAGGCGCAGGGGGTTAAGCAATCAGCCCCAGCATTTT.

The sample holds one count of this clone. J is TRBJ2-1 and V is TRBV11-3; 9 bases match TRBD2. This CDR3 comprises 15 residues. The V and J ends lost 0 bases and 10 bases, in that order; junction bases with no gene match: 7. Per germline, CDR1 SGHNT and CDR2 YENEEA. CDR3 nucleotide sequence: TGTGCCAGCAGCTTAGAGCGGGAGGGTGTCCAGGAGCAGTTCTTC. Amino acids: CASSLEREGVQEQFF. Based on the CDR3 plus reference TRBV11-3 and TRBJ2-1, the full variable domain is EAGVVQSPRYKIIEKKQPVAFWCNPISGHNTLYWYLQNLGQGPELLIRYENEEAVDDSQLPKDRFSAERLKGVDSTLKIQPAELGDSAVYLCASSLEREGVQEQFFGPGTRLTVL.

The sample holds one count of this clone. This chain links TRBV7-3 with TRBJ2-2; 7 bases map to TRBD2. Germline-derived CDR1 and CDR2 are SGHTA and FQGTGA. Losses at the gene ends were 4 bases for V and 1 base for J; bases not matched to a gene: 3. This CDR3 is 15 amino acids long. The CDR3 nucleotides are TGTGCCAGCAGCTCCTCGGGAGGGAACACCGGGGAGCTGTTTTTT. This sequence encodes CASSSSGGNTGELFF.

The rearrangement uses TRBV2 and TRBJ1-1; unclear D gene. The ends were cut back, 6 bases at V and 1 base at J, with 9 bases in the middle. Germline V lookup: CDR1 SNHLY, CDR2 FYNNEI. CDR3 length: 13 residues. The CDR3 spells CASRLHGNTEAFF. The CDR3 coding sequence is TGTGCCAGCAGGTTGCACGGGAACACTGAAGCTTTCTTT.

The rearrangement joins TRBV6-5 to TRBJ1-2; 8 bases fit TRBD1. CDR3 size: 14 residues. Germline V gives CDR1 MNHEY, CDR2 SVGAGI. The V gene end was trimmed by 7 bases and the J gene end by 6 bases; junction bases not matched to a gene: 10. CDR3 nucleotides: TGTGCCAGCAACCCAGGGGGCCTGTTGGATGGCTACACCTTC. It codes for CASNPGGLLDGYTF.

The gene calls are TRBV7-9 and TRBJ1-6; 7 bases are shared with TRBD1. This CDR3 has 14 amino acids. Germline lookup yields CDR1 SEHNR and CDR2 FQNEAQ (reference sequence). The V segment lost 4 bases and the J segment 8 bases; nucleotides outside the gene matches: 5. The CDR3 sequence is CASSSPGQYSPLHF. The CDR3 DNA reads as TGTGCCAGCAGCTCCCCGGGACAGTATTCACCCCTCCACTTT.

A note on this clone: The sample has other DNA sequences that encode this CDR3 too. CDR3 protein: CASSLRSYEQYF. The CDR3 DNA reads TGTGCCAGCAGTCTCCGGAGCTACGAGCAGTACTTC. The rearrangement links TRBV28 to TRBJ2-7, with D unclear. Between the trimmed V and J ends, which lost 5 bases and 3 bases, there was a span of 8 bases. The CDR3 sequence is 12 residues long. The V gene's germline CDR1 is MDHEN and CDR2 SYDVKM.

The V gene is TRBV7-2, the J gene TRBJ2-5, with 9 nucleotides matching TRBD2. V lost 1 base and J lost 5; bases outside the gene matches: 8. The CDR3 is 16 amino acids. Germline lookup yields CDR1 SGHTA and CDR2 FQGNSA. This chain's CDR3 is CASSLGGPREGETQYF. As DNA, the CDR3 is TGTGCCAGCAGCTTAGGGGGGCCGCGGGAGGGTGAGACCCAGTACTTC.

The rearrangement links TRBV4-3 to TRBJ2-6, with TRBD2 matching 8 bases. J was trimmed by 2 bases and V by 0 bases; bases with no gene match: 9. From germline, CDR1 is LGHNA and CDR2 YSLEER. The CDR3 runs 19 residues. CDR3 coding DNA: TGCGCCAGCAGCCAAGATCCTTCTAGCGGGTCACCTGGGGCCAACGTCCTGACTTTC. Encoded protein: CASSQDPSSGSPGANVLTF.

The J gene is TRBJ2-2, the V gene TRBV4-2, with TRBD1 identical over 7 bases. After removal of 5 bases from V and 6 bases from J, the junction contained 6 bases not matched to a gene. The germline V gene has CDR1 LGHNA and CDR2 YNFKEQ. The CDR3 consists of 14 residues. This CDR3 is CASSSRQGAGELFF. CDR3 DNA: TGTGCCAGCAGCTCCCGACAGGGTGCCGGGGAGCTGTTTTTT.

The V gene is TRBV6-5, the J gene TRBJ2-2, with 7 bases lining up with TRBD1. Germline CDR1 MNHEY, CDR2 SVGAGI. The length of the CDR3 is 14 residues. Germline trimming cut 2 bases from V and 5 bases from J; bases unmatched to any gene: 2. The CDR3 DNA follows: TGTGCCAGCAGTTACGGCAGGGGGACCGGGGAGCTGTTTTTT. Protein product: CASSYGRGTGELFF.

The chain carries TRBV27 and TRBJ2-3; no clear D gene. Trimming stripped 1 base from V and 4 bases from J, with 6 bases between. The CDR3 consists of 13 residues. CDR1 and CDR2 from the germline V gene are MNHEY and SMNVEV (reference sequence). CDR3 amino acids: CASSLWQSDTQYF. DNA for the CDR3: TGTGCCAGCAGTTTATGGCAGTCAGATACGCAGTATTTT.

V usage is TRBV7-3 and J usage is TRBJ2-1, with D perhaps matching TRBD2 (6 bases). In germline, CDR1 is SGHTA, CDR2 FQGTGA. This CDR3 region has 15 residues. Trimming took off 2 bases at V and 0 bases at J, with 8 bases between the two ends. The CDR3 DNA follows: TGTGCCAGCAGCTTAGCGGGAAGCTCCTACAATGAGCAGTTCTTC. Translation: CASSLAGSSYNEQFF.

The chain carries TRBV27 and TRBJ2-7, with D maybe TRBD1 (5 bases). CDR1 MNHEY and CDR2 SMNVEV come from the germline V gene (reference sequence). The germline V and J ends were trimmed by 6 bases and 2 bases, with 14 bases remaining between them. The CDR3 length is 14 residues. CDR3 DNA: TGTGCCAGCAGCCTTACAGGACCCGCCTACGAGCAGTACTTC. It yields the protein CASSLTGPAYEQYF.

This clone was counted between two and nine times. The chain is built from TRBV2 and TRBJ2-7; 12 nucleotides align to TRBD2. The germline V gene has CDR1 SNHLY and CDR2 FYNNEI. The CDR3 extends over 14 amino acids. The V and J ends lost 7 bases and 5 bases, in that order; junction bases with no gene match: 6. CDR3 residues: CASTVTSGRNEQYF. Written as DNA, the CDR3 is TGTGCCAGCACAGTCACTAGCGGGAGGAACGAGCAGTACTTC. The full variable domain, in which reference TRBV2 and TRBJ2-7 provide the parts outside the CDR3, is EPEVTQTPSHQVTQMGQEVILRCVPISNHLYFYWYRQILGQKVEFLVSFYNNEISEKSEIFDDQFSVERPDGSNFTLKIRSTKLEDSAMYFCASTVTSGRNEQYFGPGTRLTVT.

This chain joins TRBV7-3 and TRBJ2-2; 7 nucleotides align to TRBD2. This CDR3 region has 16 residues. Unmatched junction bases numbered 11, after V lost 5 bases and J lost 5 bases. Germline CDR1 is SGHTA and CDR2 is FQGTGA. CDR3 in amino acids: CASSLRAGVNTGELFF. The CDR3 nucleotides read TGTGCCAGCAGCCTTAGGGCGGGAGTAAATACCGGGGAGCTGTTTTTT.

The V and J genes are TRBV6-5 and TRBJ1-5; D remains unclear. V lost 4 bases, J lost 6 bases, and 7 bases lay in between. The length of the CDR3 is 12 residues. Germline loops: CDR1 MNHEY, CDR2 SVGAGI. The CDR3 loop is CASSFRGQPQHF. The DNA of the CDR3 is TGTGCCAGCAGTTTCCGGGGTCAGCCCCAGCATTTT.

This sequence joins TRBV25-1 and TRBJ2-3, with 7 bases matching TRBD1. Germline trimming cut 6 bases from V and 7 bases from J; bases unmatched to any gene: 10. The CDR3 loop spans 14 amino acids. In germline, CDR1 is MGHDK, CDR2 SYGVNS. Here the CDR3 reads CASRDRTGGNTQYF. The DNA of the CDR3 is TGTGCCAGCAGAGACAGGACAGGTGGAAATACGCAGTATTTT.

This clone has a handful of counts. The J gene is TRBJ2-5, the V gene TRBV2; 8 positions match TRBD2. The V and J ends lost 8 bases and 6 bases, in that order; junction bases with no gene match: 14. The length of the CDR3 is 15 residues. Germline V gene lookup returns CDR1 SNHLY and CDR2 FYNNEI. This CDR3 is CASQTDGGGKKTQYF. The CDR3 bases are TGTGCCAGCCAAACGGACGGCGGGGGGAAAAAGACCCAGTACTTC.

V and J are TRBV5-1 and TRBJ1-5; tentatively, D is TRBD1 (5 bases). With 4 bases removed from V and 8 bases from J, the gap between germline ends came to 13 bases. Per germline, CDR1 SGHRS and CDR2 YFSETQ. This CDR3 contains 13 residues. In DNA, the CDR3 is TGCGCCAGCAGCCGGGCGGGGACCGAGCCCCAGCATTTT. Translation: CASSRAGTEPQHF.

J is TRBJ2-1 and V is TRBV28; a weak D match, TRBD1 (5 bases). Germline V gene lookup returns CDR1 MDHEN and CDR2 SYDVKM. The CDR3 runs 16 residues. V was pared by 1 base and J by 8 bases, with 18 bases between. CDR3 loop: CASSLSYNFRGYEQFF. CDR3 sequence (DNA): TGTGCCAGCAGTTTATCCTACAATTTTAGGGGCTATGAGCAGTTCTTC. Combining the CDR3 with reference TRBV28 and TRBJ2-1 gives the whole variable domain DVKVTQSSRYLVKRTGEKVFLECVQDMDHENMFWYRQDPGLGLRLIYFSYDVKMKEKGDIPEGYSVSREKKERFSLILESASTNQTSMYLCASSLSYNFRGYEQFFGPGTRLTVL.

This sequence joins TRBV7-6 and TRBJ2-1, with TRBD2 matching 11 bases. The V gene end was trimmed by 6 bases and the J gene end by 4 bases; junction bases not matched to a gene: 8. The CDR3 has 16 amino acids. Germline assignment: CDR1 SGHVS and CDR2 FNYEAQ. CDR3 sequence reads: CASSSVSGRVYNEQFF. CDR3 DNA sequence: TGTGCCAGCAGTTCAGTTAGCGGGAGGGTATACAATGAGCAGTTCTTC.

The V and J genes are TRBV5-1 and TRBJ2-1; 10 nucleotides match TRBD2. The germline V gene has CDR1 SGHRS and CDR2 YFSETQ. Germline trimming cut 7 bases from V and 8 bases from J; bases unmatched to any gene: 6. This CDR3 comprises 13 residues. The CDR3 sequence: CASGLAVRDEQFF. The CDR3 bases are TGCGCCAGCGGACTAGCGGTGCGGGATGAGCAGTTCTTC.

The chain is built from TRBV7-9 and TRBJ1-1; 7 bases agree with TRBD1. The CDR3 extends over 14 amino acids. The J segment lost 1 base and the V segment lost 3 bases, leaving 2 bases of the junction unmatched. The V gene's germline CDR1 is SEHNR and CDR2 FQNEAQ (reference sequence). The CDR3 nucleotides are TGTGCCAGCAGCTTGGGACAGCGGAACACTGAAGCTTTCTTT. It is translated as CASSLGQRNTEAFF.

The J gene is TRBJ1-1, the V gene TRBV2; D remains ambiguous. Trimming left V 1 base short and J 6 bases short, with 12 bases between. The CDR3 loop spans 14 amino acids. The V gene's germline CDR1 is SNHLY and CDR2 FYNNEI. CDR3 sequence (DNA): TGTGCCAGCAGTGAAGGCGGGGAGGACCCTGAAGCTTTCTTT. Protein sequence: CASSEGGEDPEAFF.

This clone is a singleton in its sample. This chain's CDR3 is CASSDPLGVEAFF. CDR3 sequence (DNA): TGTGCCAGCAGCGATCCCCTCGGGGTTGAAGCTTTCTTT. The chain joins TRBV9 to TRBJ1-1; D gene uncertain. This CDR3 comprises 13 residues. V shed 3 bases and J shed 7 bases, with 13 bases lying between them. Germline V lookup: CDR1 SGDLS, CDR2 YYNGEE.